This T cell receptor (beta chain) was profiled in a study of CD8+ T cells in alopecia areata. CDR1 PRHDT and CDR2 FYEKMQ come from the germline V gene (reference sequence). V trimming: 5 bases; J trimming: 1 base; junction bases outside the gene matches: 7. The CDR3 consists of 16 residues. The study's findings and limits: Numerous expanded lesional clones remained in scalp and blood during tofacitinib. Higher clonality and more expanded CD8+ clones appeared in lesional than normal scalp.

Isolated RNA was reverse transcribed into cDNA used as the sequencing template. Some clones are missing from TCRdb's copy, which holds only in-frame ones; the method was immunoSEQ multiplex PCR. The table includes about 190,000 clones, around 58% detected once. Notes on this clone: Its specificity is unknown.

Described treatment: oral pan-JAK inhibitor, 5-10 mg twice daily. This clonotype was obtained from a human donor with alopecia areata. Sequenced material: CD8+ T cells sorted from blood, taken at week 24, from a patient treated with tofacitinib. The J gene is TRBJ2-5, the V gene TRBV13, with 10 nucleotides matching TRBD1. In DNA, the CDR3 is TGTGCCAGCAGCGGGACGACAGGGGGCGCCCAAGAGACCCAGTACTTC. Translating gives CASSGTTGGAQETQYF.